This TCR beta chain originates from a study of cytomegalovirus exposure and HLA in healthy donors. As for this clone: What it binds is not known.

Whole-study results and caveats: An analysis done earlier found most TCR beta V segments productive about 90% or about 30% of the time.

The CDR3 runs to 17 residues. Germline CDR1 is SGDLS and CDR2 is YYNGEE. The junction had 9 bases not matched to a gene; V was cut back by 2 bases and J by 0 bases. The PCR was carried out with 60 Vbeta primers and 13 Jbeta primers. TCRdb keeps only in-frame clones here, not all; method: immunoSEQ multiplex PCR. The sample lists 100,000 to 150,000 clones, over 65% occurring once. This TCR came from a man aged 35 to 55 in good health and CMV-seropositive. J is TRBJ1-1 and V is TRBV9, with 8 bases aligning to TRBD1. The sequenced sample consisted of PBMCs. The CDR3: CASSVSGGGNVNTEAFF. The CDR3 DNA is TGTGCCAGCAGCGTTTCAGGGGGCGGGAATGTGAACACTGAAGCTTTCTTT. The entire variable domain, with the rest obtained from reference TRBV9 and TRBJ1-1, is as follows: DSGVTQTPKHLITATGQRVTLRCSPRSGDLSVYWYQQSLDQGLQFLIQYYNGEERAKGNILERFSAQQFPDLHSELNLSSLELGDSALYFCASSVSGGGNVNTEAFFGQGTRLTVV.